A single sample gave rise to the 17 T cell receptor beta chains below, sequenced in a study of T-cell reconstitution after alpha-beta-depleted transplantation in children. Preparation of the TCRbeta library used unique molecular identifiers. Each CDR3 protein gets one entry after TCRdb re-called the PCR reads with MiXCR. This table holds 500,000 or so distinct CDR3 sequences, about an eighth found once. The sequences come from PBMCs, mostly from graft donor cells, collected 180 days after TCRalphabeta/CD19-depleted stem cell transplant. These receptors all stem from a female patient aged 2-9 years who had a stem cell transplant for aplastic anemia, so the T cells may come from the graft donor.

This clonotype has just one count. The V gene is TRBV5-1, the J gene TRBJ2-1, with 10 bases that match TRBD2. After removal of 6 bases from V and 8 bases from J, the junction contained 17 bases not matched to a gene. The CDR3 runs to 17 residues. Germline V gene data show CDR1 as SGHRS and CDR2 as YFSETQ. The chain's CDR3 is CASTPFWVAGGGDEQFF. For the CDR3, the DNA is TGCGCCAGCACCCCTTTTTGGGTAGCGGGAGGTGGAGATGAGCAGTTCTTC.

This clonotype was seen only a few times. This chain joins TRBV7-3 and TRBJ2-1, with 13 bases lining up with TRBD2. V gave up 5 bases and J gave up 8 bases; unmatched junction bases: 6. CDR3 length equals 15 residues. Germline lookup yields CDR1 SGHTA and CDR2 FQGTGA. The CDR3 sequence is CASSPTSGRGDEQFF. CDR3 nucleotide sequence: TGTGCCAGCAGCCCTACTAGCGGGAGGGGTGATGAGCAGTTCTTC.

The J gene is TRBJ2-1, the V gene TRBV7-2, with a possible D match to TRBD2 (6 bases). The CDR3 contains 15 residues. V was trimmed by 6 bases and J by 5 bases, leaving 17 bases between them. Germline-derived CDR1 and CDR2 are SGHTA and FQGNSA. CDR3 in DNA: TGTGCCAGCAGGATTTTACCGGGAGCCCACAATGAGCAGTTCTTC. Protein product: CASRILPGAHNEQFF.

V gene TRBV5-1 combines with J gene TRBJ1-2; D is uncertain. Trimming cost V 4 bases and J 0 bases, with 13 bases left between them. The CDR3 totals 15 residues. CDR1 SGHRS and CDR2 YFSETQ come from the germline V gene. The CDR3 loop is CASSPEGRSNYGYTF. The CDR3 coding sequence is TGCGCCAGCAGCCCGGAAGGGAGGTCTAACTATGGCTACACCTTC.

The CDR3 protein is CASSFIDNEQFF. The CDR3 nucleotides read TGTGCCAGCAGCTTTATCGACAATGAGCAGTTCTTC. This rearrangement joins TRBV7-2 to TRBJ2-1; D call uncertain. CDR1 is SGHTA and CDR2 is FQGNSA in the germline V gene. This CDR3 spans 12 amino acids. V was trimmed by 3 bases and J by 5 bases, leaving 5 bases between them.

The rearrangement uses TRBV24-1 and TRBJ2-2, with D perhaps assigned TRBD1 or TRBD2 (5 bases each). The germline V gene encodes CDR1 KGHDR and CDR2 SFDVKD. This CDR3 is 13 amino acids long. DNA of the CDR3: TGTGCGGCAGGGACGTATGTGGCCGGGGAGCTGTTTTTT. Its protein is CAAGTYVAGELFF.

This clonotype was seen a handful of times. J is TRBJ2-5 and V is TRBV29-1, with TRBD2 identical over 9 bases. CDR3 length: 14 amino acids. The germline CDR1 and CDR2 sequences are SQVTM and ANQGSEA. CDR3 sequence reads: CGAREREAARAQYF. In nucleotides, the CDR3 is TGCGGAGCTCGGGAGCGGGAGGCCGCTCGGGCCCAGTACTTC.

This clonotype was seen a few times. An end of the junction differs from the germline gene, which may be a read error. The chain couples TRBV24-1 to TRBJ2-1; D is possibly TRBD2 (6 bases). This CDR3 has 13 amino acids. From germline, CDR1 is KGHDR and CDR2 SFDVKD. CDR3 nucleotide sequence: TGTGCCACCAGCCGGGACTCCAACAATGAGCAGTTCTTC. This encodes CATSRDSNNEQFF.

The chain has TRBV11-3 and TRBJ2-1, with D hard to call. This CDR3 spans 13 amino acids. Trimming left V 3 bases short and J 8 bases short, with 11 bases between. Germline V lookup: CDR1 SGHNT, CDR2 YENEEA. CDR3 coding DNA: TGTGCCAGCAGCTTTAGCTCTGGCGATGAGCAGTTCTTC. Its protein product is CASSFSSGDEQFF.

The rearrangement joins TRBV12-3 or TRBV12-4 to TRBJ1-4; TRBD1 aligns across 10 bases. The V gene end was trimmed by 6 bases and the J gene end by 8 bases; junction bases not matched to a gene: 9. This CDR3 contains 15 residues. Written as DNA, the CDR3 is TGTGCCAGCAGCCTCACGGGACAGGGGAGCGAAAAACTGTTTTTT. Translated, it gives CASSLTGQGSEKLFF.

J is TRBJ2-6 and V is TRBV19; D is undetermined. Trimming pared 2 bases from V and 0 bases from J, leaving 11 bases between. Germline CDR1 is LNHDA and CDR2 is SQIVND (reference sequence). The CDR3 runs 17 residues. The CDR3 DNA follows: TGTGCCAGTAGTATAATGGAGTTCTACTCTGGGGCCAACGTCCTGACTTTC. It codes for CASSIMEFYSGANVLTF.

The chain has TRBV24-1 and TRBJ2-3; 7 nucleotides match TRBD2. V gave up 4 bases and J gave up 6 bases; unmatched junction bases: 9. The CDR3 length is 15 residues. Germline assignment: CDR1 KGHDR and CDR2 SFDVKD. CDR3 nucleotides: TGTGCCACCAGTGACTGGGACGACGGGGGGGATACGCAGTATTTT. It encodes CATSDWDDGGDTQYF.

This clonotype was counted between two and nine times. J is TRBJ1-1 and V is TRBV28; D may be TRBD1 (5 bases). Trimming removed 2 bases from V and 10 bases from J, with 23 bases in between. Germline-derived CDR1 and CDR2 are MDHEN and SYDVKM. The CDR3 has 16 residues. The CDR3 DNA is TGTGCCAGCAGTTTAAGGTTCGTGTGGGACCCAAGTAGAGCTTTCTTT. Amino acid sequence: CASSLRFVWDPSRAFF.

This clonotype was detected many times. The gene calls are TRBV20-1 and TRBJ1-1; no definite D call. Trimming removed 1 base at V and 3 bases at J, with 9 bases between. Per germline, CDR1 DFQATT and CDR2 SNEGSKA (reference sequence). This CDR3 contains 13 residues. The CDR3 spells CSARGEGDTEAFF. CDR3 coding DNA: TGCAGTGCTAGAGGCGAGGGTGACACTGAAGCTTTCTTT.

This clonotype occurred many times. J is TRBJ2-1 and V is TRBV9, with 7 bases that match TRBD2. After removal of 2 bases from V and 5 bases from J, the junction contained 7 bases not matched to a gene. Germline CDR1 is SGDLS and CDR2 is YYNGEE. This CDR3 has 15 amino acids. CDR3 amino acids: CASSVGRDYDNEQFF. The CDR3 coding sequence is TGTGCCAGCAGCGTTGGCCGGGACTACGACAATGAGCAGTTCTTC.

This clonotype was seen a handful of times. The rearrangement links TRBV12-3 or TRBV12-4 to TRBJ2-5, with TRBD2 matching 12 bases. CDR3 length: 16 amino acids. V lost 4 bases to trimming and J lost 5 bases; unmatched junction nucleotides: 8. The CDR3 protein is CASSSRLAGAWETQYF. Written as DNA, the CDR3 is TGTGCCAGCAGTTCTCGACTAGCGGGAGCATGGGAGACCCAGTACTTC.

This clonotype turned up a few times. Here the CDR3 reads CASSQRTSGSFHEQFF. In nucleotides, the CDR3 is TGTGCCAGCAGTCAGAGGACTAGCGGGAGTTTCCATGAGCAGTTCTTC. The V gene is TRBV27, the J gene TRBJ2-1; 13 nucleotides line up with TRBD2. V was pared by 5 bases and J by 8 bases, with 9 bases of the junction left unmatched. This CDR3 comprises 16 residues. Germline V lookup: CDR1 MNHEY, CDR2 SMNVEV (reference sequence).